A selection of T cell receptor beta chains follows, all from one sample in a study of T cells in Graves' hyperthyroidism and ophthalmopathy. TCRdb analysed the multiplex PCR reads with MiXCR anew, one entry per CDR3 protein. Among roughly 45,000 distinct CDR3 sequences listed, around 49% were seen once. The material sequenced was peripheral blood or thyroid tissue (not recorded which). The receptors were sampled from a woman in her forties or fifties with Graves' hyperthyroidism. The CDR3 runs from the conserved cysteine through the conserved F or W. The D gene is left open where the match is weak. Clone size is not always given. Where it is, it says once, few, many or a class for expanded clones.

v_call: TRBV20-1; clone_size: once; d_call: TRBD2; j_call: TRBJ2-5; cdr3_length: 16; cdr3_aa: CSARSGRASVGETQYF; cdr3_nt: TGCAGTGCTCGGAGCGGGAGGGCCAGTGTAGGGGAGACCCAGTACTTC
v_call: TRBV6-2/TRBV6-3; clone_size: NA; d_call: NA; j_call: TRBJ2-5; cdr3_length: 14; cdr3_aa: CASSYAARMETQYF; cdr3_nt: TGTGCCAGCAGTTACGCGGCTAGAATGGAGACCCAGTACTTC
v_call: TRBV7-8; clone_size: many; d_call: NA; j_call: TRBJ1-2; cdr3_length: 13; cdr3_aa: CASSVDANYGYTF; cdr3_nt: TGTGCCAGCAGCGTGGACGCTAACTATGGCTACACCTTC
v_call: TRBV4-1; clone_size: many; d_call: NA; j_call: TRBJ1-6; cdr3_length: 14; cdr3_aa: CASSQDRGQSPLHF; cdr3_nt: TGCGCCAGCAGCCAAGATCGGGGTCAATCACCCCTCCACTTT
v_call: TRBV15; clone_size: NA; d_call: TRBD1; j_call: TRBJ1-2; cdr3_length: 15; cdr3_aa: CATSTGTGGSYGYTF; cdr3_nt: TGTGCCACCAGCACCGGGACAGGGGGGAGCTATGGCTACACCTTC
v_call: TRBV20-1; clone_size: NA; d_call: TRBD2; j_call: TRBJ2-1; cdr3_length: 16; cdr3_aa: CSAKSLWGGGNNEQFF; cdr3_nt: TGCAGTGCTAAATCCCTTTGGGGGGGGGGGAACAATGAGCAGTTCTTC
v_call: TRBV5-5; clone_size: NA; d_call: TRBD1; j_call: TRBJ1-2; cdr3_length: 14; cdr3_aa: CASSQLGGGYGYTF; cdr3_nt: TGTGCCAGCAGCCAACTAGGGGGCGGCTATGGCTACACCTTC
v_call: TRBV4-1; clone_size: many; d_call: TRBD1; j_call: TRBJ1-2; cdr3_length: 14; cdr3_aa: CASSPGQFNYGYTF; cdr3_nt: TGCGCCAGCAGCCCGGGACAGTTTAACTATGGCTACACCTTC
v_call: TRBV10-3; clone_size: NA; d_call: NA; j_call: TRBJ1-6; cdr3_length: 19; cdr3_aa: CAIKAQGRPTSSYNSPLHF; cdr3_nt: TGTGCCATCAAAGCGCAGGGGAGACCAACGAGCTCCTATAATTCACCTCTCCACTTT
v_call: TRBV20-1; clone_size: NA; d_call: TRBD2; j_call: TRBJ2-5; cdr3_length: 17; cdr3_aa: CSAIAGTSGRVRETQYF; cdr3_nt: TGCAGTGCTATTGCCGGGACTAGCGGGAGAGTCAGAGAGACCCAGTACTTC
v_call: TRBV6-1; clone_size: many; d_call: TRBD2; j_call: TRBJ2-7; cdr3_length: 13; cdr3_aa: CASRLGLAVEQYF; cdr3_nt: TGTGCCAGCAGATTGGGACTAGCTGTCGAGCAGTACTTC
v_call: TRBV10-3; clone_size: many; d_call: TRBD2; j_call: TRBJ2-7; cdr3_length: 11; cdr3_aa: CAISAGTSPDF; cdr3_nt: TGTGCCATCAGCGCCGGGACTAGTCCGGATTTC
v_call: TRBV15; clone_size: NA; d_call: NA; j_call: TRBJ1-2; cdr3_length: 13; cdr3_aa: CASSRVRGYGYTF; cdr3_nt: TGTGCCTCCAGCAGAGTCAGGGGCTACGGCTACACCTTC
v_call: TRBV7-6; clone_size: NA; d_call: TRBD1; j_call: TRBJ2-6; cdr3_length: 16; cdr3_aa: CASSPQTGTGANVLTF; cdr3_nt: TGTGCCAGCAGCCCCCAGACAGGGACTGGGGCCAACGTCCTGACTTTC
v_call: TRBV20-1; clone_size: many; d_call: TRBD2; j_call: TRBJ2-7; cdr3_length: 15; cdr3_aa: CSARDPSGLSYEQYF; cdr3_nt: TGCAGTGCTAGAGACCCTAGCGGATTATCCTACGAGCAGTACTTC
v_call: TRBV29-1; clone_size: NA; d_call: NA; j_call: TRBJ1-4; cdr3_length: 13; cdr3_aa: CSGRKANNGKLFF; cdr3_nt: TGCAGCGGCAGGAAGGCGAATAATGGAAAACTGTTTTTT
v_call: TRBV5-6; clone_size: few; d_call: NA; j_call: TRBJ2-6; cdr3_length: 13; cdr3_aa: CASSLAGTNVLTF; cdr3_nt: TGTGCCAGCAGCTTAGCCGGGACCAACGTCCTGACTTTC
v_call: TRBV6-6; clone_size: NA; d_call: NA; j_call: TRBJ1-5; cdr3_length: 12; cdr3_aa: CASRRSNQPQHF; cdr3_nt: TGTGCCAGCAGGCGAAGCAATCAGCCCCAGCATTTT
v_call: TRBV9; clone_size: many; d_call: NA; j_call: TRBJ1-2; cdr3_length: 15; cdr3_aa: CASSALPGEEYGYTF; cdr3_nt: TGTGCCAGCAGCGCCCTTCCAGGGGAGGAGTATGGCTACACCTTC
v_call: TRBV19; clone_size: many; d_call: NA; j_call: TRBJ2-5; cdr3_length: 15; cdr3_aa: CASRKRGTTQETQYF; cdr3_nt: TGTGCCAGTCGGAAAAGGGGGACCACCCAAGAGACCCAGTACTTC
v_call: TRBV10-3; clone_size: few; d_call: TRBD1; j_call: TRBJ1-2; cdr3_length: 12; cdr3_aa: CAISTGQGAFTF; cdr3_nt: TGTGCCATCAGCACGGGACAGGGGGCGTTCACCTTC
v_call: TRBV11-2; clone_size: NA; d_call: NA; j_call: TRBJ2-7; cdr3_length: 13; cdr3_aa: CASSQAQGREQYF; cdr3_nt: TGTGCCAGCAGCCAGGCACAGGGACGGGAGCAGTACTTC
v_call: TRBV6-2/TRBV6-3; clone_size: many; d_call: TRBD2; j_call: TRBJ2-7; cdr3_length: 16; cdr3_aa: CASSYRPSGGAYEQYF; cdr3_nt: TGTGCCAGCAGTTACAGACCTAGCGGAGGCGCCTACGAGCAGTACTTC
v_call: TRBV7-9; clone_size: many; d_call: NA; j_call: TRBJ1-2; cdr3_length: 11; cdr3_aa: CASSLEGGYTF; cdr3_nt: TGTGCCAGCAGCTTAGAGGGTGGCTACACCTTC
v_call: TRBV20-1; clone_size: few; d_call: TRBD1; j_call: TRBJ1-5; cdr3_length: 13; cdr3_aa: CSVAQGPNQPQHF; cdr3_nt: TGCAGTGTCGCACAGGGGCCCAATCAGCCCCAGCATTTT
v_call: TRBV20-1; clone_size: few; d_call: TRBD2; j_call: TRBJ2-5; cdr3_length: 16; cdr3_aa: CSASNPTSGRMETQYF; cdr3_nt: TGCAGTGCTAGTAATCCGACTAGCGGGAGAATGGAGACCCAGTACTTC
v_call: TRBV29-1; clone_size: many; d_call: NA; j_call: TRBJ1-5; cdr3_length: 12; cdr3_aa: CSVAGANQPQHF; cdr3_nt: TGCAGCGTAGCAGGGGCAAATCAGCCCCAGCATTTT
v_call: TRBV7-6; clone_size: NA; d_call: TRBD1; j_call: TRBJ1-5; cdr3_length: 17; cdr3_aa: CASSSGRQGARRETQHF; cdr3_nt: TGTGCCAGCAGCTCAGGCCGACAGGGGGCTAGAAGGGAGACCCAGCATTTT
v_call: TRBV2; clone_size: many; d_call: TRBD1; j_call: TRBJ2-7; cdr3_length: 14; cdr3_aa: CASSERDRAGEQYF; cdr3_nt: TGTGCCAGCAGTGAACGGGACAGGGCCGGCGAGCAGTACTTC
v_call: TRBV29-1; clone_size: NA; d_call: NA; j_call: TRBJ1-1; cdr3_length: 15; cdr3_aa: CSASSGAQMDTEAFF; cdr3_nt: TGCAGCGCCAGCAGTGGAGCACAGATGGACACTGAAGCTTTCTTT
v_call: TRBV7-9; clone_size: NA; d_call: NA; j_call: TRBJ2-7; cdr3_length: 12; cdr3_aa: CASNDGPGEQYF; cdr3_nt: TGTGCCAGCAACGACGGACCCGGAGAGCAGTACTTC
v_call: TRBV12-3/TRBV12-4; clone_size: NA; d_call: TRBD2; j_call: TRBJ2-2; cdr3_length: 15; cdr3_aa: CASRGTSVRTGELFF; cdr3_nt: TGTGCCAGCAGAGGGACTAGTGTCAGGACCGGGGAGCTGTTTTTT
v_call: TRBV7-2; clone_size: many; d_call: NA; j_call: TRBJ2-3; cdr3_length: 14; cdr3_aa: CASSPGPSTDTQYF; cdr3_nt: TGTGCCAGCAGCCCAGGGCCCAGCACAGATACGCAGTATTTT
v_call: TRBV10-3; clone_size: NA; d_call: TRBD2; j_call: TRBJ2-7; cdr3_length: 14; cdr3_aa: CAISETGLGYEQYF; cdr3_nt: TGTGCCATCAGTGAGACGGGACTAGGCTACGAGCAGTACTTC
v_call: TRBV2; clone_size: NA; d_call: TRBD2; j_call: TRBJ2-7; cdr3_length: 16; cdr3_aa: CASSESSGGSSYEQYF; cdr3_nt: TGTGCCAGCAGTGAGTCAAGCGGGGGGAGCTCCTACGAGCAGTACTTC
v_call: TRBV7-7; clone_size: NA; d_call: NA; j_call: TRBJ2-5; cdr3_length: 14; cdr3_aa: CASSLYRNQETQYF; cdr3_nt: TGTGCTAGCAGCTTGTACAGGAACCAAGAGACCCAGTACTTC
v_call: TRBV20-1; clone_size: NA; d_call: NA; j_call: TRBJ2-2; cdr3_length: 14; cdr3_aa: CSAVGGGPTGELFF; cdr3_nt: TGCAGTGCTGTCGGAGGAGGTCCCACCGGGGAGCTGTTTTTT
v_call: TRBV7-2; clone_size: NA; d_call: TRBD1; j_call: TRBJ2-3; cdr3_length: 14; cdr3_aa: CASRAGGSTDTQYF; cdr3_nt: TGTGCCAGCAGGGCAGGGGGCAGCACAGATACGCAGTATTTT
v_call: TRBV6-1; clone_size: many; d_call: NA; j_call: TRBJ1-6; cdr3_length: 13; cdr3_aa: CASSELDNSPLHF; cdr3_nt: TGTGCCAGCAGTGAATTAGATAATTCACCCCTCCACTTT
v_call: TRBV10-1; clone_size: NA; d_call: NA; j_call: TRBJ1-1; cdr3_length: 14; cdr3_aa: CASSVGARRTEAFF; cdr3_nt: TGCGCCAGCAGTGTTGGGGCAAGGCGCACTGAAGCTTTCTTT
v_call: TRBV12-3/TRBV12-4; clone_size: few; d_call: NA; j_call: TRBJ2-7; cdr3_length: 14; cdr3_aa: CASSIVLGTGEQYF; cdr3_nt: TGTGCCAGCAGTATAGTTCTGGGAACCGGGGAGCAGTACTTC
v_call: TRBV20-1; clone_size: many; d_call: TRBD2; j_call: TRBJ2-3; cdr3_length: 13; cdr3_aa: CSAPAGGPDTQYF; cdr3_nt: TGCAGTGCCCCAGCGGGAGGGCCGGATACGCAGTATTTT
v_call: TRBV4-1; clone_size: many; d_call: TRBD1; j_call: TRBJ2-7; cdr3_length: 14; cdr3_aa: CASSDRDRGYEQYF; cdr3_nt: TGCGCCAGCAGCGACCGGGACAGAGGCTACGAGCAGTACTTC
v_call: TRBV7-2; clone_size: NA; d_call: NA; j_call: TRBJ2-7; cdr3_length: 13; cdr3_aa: CASSQDARYEQCF; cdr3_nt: TGTGCCAGCAGTCAAGACGCCCGTTACGAGCAGTGTTTC
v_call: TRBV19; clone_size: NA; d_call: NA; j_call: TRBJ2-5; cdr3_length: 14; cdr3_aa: CASSSGRSPGTQYF; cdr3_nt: TGCGCCAGTAGTAGCGGCCGCTCCCCAGGGACCCAGTACTTC
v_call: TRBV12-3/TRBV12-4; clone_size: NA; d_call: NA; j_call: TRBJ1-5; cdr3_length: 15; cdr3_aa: CASSFDGYSNQPQHF; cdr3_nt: TGTGCCAGCAGTTTCGATGGTTATAGCAATCAGCCCCAGCATTTT
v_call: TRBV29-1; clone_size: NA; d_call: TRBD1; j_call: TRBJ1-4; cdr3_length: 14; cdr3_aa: CSVAAGTGMRKLFF; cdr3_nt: TGCAGCGTTGCCGCCGGGACAGGGATGCGAAAACTGTTTTTT
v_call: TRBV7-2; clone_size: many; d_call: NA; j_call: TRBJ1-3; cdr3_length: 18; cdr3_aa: CASSFLSGQRGTGNTIYF; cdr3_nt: TGTGCCAGCAGCTTCTTATCGGGACAAAGAGGCACTGGAAACACCATATATTTT
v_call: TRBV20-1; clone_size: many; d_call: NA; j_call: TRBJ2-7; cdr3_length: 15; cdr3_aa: CSARDQYGTTYEQYF; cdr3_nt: TGCAGTGCTAGAGACCAATACGGGACGACCTACGAGCAGTACTTC
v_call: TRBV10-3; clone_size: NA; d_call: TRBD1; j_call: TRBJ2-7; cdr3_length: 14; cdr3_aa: CAISDRDRDYEQYF; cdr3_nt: TGTGCCATCAGTGACCGGGACAGGGATTACGAGCAGTACTTC
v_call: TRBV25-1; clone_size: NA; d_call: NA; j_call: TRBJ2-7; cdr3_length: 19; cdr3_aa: CACSARGGRDRVRSYEQYF; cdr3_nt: NA
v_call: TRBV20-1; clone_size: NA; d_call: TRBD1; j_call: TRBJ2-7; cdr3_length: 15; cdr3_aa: CSARDRDRGSYEQYF; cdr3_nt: TGCAGTGCTAGAGATAGGGACAGGGGCTCCTACGAGCAGTACTTC
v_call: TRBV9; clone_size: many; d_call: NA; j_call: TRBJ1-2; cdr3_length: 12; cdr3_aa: CASSVTRSGYTF; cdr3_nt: TGTGCCAGCAGCGTGACGAGAAGTGGCTACACCTTC
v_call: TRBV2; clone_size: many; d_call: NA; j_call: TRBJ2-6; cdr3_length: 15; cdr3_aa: CASRLNPSGANVLTF; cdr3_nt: TGTGCCAGCAGACTAAACCCCTCTGGGGCCAACGTCCTGACTTTC
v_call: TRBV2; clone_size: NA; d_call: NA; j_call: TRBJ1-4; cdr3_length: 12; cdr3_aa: CASSLENEKLFF; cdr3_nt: TGCGCCAGCAGTTTAGAGAATGAAAAACTGTTTTTT